This TCR beta chain was recorded in a study of T cell changes during pregnancy in multiple sclerosis. Profiled with immunoSEQ multiplex PCR; TCRdb holds only in-frame clones, not every one. The table has about 46,000 clones, approximately 94% seen once; the top ten hold approximately 4.2%. Germline loops: CDR1 SGHKS, CDR2 YYEKEE (reference sequence). Trimming took 2 bases from V and 1 from J, leaving 9 bases between them. The CDR3 contains 14 residues. The source was CD8+ T cells from peripheral blood mononuclear cells, collected in the first trimester of pregnancy. This receptor was obtained from a female donor with multiple sclerosis, enrolled in a pregnancy study. The genes are TRBV5-5 and TRBJ1-1; possibly TRBD1 for D (6 bases). CDR3 protein: CASSFDRTNTEAFF. CDR3 nucleotides: TGTGCCAGCAGCTTTGACAGGACGAACACTGAAGCTTTCTTT. Full variable domain (outside the CDR3, taken from reference TRBV5-5 and TRBJ1-1): DAGVTQSPTHLIKTRGQQVTLRCSPISGHKSVSWYQQVLGQGPQFIFQYYEKEERGRGNFPDRFSARQFPNYSSELNVNALLLGDSALYLCASSFDRTNTEAFFGQGTRLTVV.